Each of the 16 T cell receptor beta chains below was sequenced from the same sample in a study of molecular identifiers for immune sequencing clone quantification. TCRdb re-analysed the PCR reads in MiXCR, keeping a single row per CDR3 protein. The sample lists approximately 60,000 distinct CDR3 sequences; about a fifth were seen once. The specimen sequenced was naive CD8+ T cells from blood, with Jurkat cell RNA spiked in. Described subset: FACS-sorted CD8+CD4-CCR7+CD45RA+ naive T cells. The source of these receptors is a human donor in good health. Some libraries in this study had Jurkat cell RNA spiked in.

In the case of this clonotype: Mismatch with germline at one junction end may stem from a read error. This rearrangement joins TRBV5-1 to TRBJ2-7; TRBD2 might be the D (5 bases). In germline, CDR1 is SGHRS, CDR2 YFSETQ. The CDR3 contains 14 residues. CDR3 sequence (DNA): TGCGCCAGCGGCTTGTGGCGGGTATCCTACGAGCAGTACTTC. Translation gives CASGLWRVSYEQYF.

This clonotype was detected ten times or more. The J gene is TRBJ2-1, the V gene TRBV7-6; D is unclear. The germline CDR1 and CDR2 sequences are SGHVS and FNYEAQ. The CDR3 sequence is 18 residues long. V was clipped by 1 base and J by 6 bases, with 22 bases between them. The CDR3 DNA sequence: TGTGCCAGCAGCTTAGTTTGGAACCCACCCACGTTAACCAATGAGCAGTTCTTC. Protein: CASSLVWNPPTLTNEQFF.

This clonotype was counted only a few times. J is TRBJ2-7 and V is TRBV27; the D gene is possibly TRBD2 (5 bases). Germline values: CDR1 MNHEY, CDR2 SMNVEV (reference sequence). CDR3 length: 13 amino acids. Trimming pared 5 bases from V and 3 bases from J, leaving 11 bases between. The CDR3 sequence: CASSPRSGYEQYF. The CDR3, as DNA: TGTGCCAGCAGTCCTCGCAGCGGCTACGAGCAGTACTTC.

On this clonotype: Being one base from a much bigger clone, this may be a read error. The CDR3 loop is CASRAGGRVTEAFF. The CDR3 bases are TGTGCCAGCAGGGCGGGGGGGCGCGTCACTGAAGCTTTCTTT. The chain carries TRBV27 and TRBJ1-1; D is perhaps TRBD1 (6 bases). Between the trimmed V and J ends, which lost 6 bases and 4 bases, there was a span of 15 bases. Per the germline V gene, CDR1 is MNHEY and CDR2 is SMNVEV (reference sequence). This CDR3 is built from 14 residues.

This clonotype was observed at least ten times. The chain links TRBV11-2 to TRBJ2-7; 7 bases line up with TRBD2. V lost 1 base to trimming and J lost 2 bases; unmatched junction nucleotides: 2. The CDR3 runs to 14 residues. The V gene's germline CDR1 is SGHAT and CDR2 FQNNGV. The CDR3 DNA is TGTGCCAGCAGCTTAGGCAGCGGGACCTACGAGCAGTACTTC. It specifies CASSLGSGTYEQYF.

This chain connects TRBV7-9 to TRBJ2-5; D remains unclear. The CDR3 is made up of 13 amino acids. The V end was cut by 1 base, the J end by 1 base, with 4 bases between. The V gene's germline CDR1 is SEHNR and CDR2 FQNEAQ (reference sequence). The CDR3 DNA reads as TGTGCCAGCAGCTTAGGACTCCAAGAGACCCAGTACTTC. It codes for CASSLGLQETQYF.

This clonotype was seen ten or more times. This chain joins TRBV20-1 and TRBJ1-1, with 7 bases aligning to TRBD1. Germline CDR1 reads DFQATT; CDR2 reads SNEGSKA (reference sequence). The CDR3 has 12 amino acids. CDR3 residues: CQARDSNTEAFF. The DNA of the CDR3 is TGCCAGGCTAGGGACAGTAACACTGAAGCTTTCTTT.

There are many counts of this clonotype. The J gene is TRBJ2-6, the V gene TRBV27; D ambiguous. CDR3 length: 14 residues. V was clipped by 2 bases and J by 3 bases, with 5 bases between them. CDR1 is MNHEY and CDR2 is SMNVEV in the germline V gene (reference sequence). This CDR3 reads CASSLGVGANVLTF. The CDR3 DNA reads TGTGCCAGCAGTTTAGGGGTTGGGGCCAACGTCCTGACTTTC. Looking up the rest from reference TRBV27 and TRBJ2-6 gives the full variable domain: EAQVTQNPRYLITVTGKKLTVTCSQNMNHEYMSWYRQDPGLGLRQIYYSMNVEVTDKGDVPEGYKVSRKEKRNFPLILESPSPNQTSLYFCASSLGVGANVLTFGAGSRLTVL.

In the case of this clonotype: This clone may be a read error of a much larger clone one base away. This chain links TRBV28 with TRBJ2-7, with 15 bases aligning to TRBD2. After removal of 5 bases from V and 7 bases from J, the junction contained 9 bases not matched to a gene. The CDR3 is 16 residues long. The germline V gene has CDR1 MDHEN and CDR2 SYDVKM. The CDR3 sequence: CASSAGLAGGPFEQYF. The CDR3 coding sequence is TGTGCCAGCAGTGCCGGACTAGCGGGAGGGCCTTTTGAGCAGTACTTC. The complete variable domain, with remaining parts taken from reference TRBV28 and TRBJ2-7, reads DVKVTQSSRYLVKRTGEKVFLECVQDMDHENMFWYRQDPGLGLRLIYFSYDVKMKEKGDIPEGYSVSREKKERFSLILESASTNQTSMYLCASSAGLAGGPFEQYFGPGTRLTVT.

The sample holds many counts of this clonotype. The chain has TRBV14 and TRBJ2-5; D possibly matches TRBD1 or TRBD2 (6 bases each). Per germline, CDR1 SGHDN and CDR2 FVKESK. This CDR3 has 15 amino acids. V lost 4 bases and J 10 bases, leaving 22 bases between the germline ends. The CDR3 reads CASSPFVGGNGGQYF. CDR3 DNA: TGTGCCAGCAGCCCCTTCGTGGGGGGCAATGGTGGCCAGTACTTC.

The chain couples TRBV7-9 to TRBJ2-1; D remains unclear. Between the trimmed V and J ends, which lost 6 bases and 8 bases, there was a span of 11 bases. Germline V lookup: CDR1 SEHNR, CDR2 FQNEAQ (reference sequence). CDR3 length: 12 residues. The CDR3, as DNA: TGTGCCAGCAGAGATTTGGAATATGAGCAGTTCTTC. Protein sequence: CASRDLEYEQFF.

In regard to this clonotype: This may arise from a read error, as a much more abundant clone is one base away. The rearrangement links TRBV5-1 to TRBJ1-1; the match to TRBD1 covers 11 bases. Germline V lookup: CDR1 SGHRS, CDR2 YFSETQ. CDR3 size: 17 residues. The CDR3 nucleotides read TGCGTCAGCAGCTTGGGACAGGGGGAAGGGCCTATCACTGAAGCTTTCTTT. This gives the protein CVSSLGQGEGPITEAFF. Full variable domain (remainder filled in from reference TRBV5-1 and TRBJ1-1): KAGVTQTPRYLIKTRGQQVTLSCSPISGHRSVSWYQQTPGQGLQFLFEYFSETQRNKGNFPGRFSGRQFSNSRSEMNVSTLELGDSALYLCVSSLGQGEGPITEAFFGQGTRLTVV.

Of note for this clonotype: This CDR3 fails to terminate in the conserved phenylalanine or tryptophan, so it likely reflects a read error. V gene TRBV29-1 combines with J gene TRBJ2-7; D not certain. In germline, CDR1 is SQVTM, CDR2 ANQGSEA. V dropped 4 bases and J dropped 3 bases, with 10 bases sitting between them. The CDR3 extends over 12 amino acids. The CDR3 DNA sequence: TGCAGCGTTGTTGCGGACGGCTACGAGCAGTACCTC. Translation: CSVVADGYEQYL.

This clonotype was found many times. CDR3 nucleotides: TGTGCCAGCAGCTTCGGGTTTGATGCTGAAGCTTTCTTT. Encoded protein: CASSFGFDAEAFF. The chain links TRBV11-2 to TRBJ1-1; D uncertain. The CDR3 extends over 13 amino acids. V was shortened by 3 bases and J by 6 bases, with 11 bases between the two germline ends. Germline V gene data show CDR1 as SGHAT and CDR2 as FQNNGV.

About this clonotype itself: An end of the junction differs from the germline gene, which may be a read error. This chain links TRBV7-2 with TRBJ2-7; the D is unclear. This CDR3 has 15 amino acids. CDR1 is SGHTA, CDR2 FQGNSA, per germline. The CDR3 sequence: CASSFLLDDTYERYF. CDR3 nucleotides: TGTGCCAGCAGCTTTCTCCTAGATGATACCTACGAGCGGTACTTC.

The chain combines TRBV6-2 or TRBV6-3 with TRBJ2-7, with TRBD2 identical over 8 bases. The junction had 0 bases not matched to a gene; V was cut back by 0 bases and J by 2 bases. The CDR3 runs to 14 residues. From germline, CDR1 is MNHEY and CDR2 SVGEGT. The CDR3 spells CASSYSSGTYEQYF. CDR3 sequence (DNA): TGTGCCAGCAGTTACTCTAGCGGGACCTACGAGCAGTACTTC.